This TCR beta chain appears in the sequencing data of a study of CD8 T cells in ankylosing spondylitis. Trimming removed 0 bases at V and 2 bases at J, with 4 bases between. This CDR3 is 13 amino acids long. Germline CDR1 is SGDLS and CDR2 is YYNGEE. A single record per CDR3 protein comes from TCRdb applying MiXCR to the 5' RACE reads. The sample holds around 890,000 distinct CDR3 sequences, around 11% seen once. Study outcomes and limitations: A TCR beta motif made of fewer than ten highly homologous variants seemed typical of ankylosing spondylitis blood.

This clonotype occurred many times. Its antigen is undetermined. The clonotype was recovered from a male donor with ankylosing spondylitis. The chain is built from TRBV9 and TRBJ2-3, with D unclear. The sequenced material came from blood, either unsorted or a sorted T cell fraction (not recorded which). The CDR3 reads CASSVAPTDTQYF. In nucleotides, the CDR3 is TGTGCCAGCAGCGTAGCGCCCACAGATACGCAGTATTTT. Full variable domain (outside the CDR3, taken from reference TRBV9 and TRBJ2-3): DSGVTQTPKHLITATGQRVTLRCSPRSGDLSVYWYQQSLDQGLQFLIQYYNGEERAKGNILERFSAQQFPDLHSELNLSSLELGDSALYFCASSVAPTDTQYFGPGTRLTVL.